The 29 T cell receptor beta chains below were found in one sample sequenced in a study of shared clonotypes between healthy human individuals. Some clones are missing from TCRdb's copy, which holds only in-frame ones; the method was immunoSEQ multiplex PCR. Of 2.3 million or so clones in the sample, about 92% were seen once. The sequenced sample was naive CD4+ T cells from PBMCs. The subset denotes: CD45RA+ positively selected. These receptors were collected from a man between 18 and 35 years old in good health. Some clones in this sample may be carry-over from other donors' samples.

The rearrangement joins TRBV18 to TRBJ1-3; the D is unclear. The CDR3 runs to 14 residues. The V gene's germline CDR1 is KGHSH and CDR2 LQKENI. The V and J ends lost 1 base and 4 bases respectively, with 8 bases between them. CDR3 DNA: TGTGCCAGCTCACCACTGCAGGTCGGAAACACCATATATTTT. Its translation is CASSPLQVGNTIYF.

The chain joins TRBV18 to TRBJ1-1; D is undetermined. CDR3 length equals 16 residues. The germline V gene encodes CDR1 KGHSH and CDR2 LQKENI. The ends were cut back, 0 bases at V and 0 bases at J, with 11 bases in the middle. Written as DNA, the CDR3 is TGTGCCAGCTCACCACCTTTTTCGAATATGAACACTGAAGCTTTCTTT. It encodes CASSPPFSNMNTEAFF.

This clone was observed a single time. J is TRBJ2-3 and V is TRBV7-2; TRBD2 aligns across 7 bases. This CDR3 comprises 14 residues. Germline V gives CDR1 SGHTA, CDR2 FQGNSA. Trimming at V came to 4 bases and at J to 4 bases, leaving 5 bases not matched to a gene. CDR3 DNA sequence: TGTGCCAGCAGCTCCCAGGGAGGGCCAGATACGCAGTATTTT. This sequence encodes CASSSQGGPDTQYF. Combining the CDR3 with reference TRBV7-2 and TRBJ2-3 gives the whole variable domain GAGVSQSPSNKVTEKGKDVELRCDPISGHTALYWYRQSLGQGLEFLIYFQGNSAPDKSGLPSDRFSAERTGGSVSTLTIQRTQQEDSAVYLCASSSQGGPDTQYFGPGTRLTVL.

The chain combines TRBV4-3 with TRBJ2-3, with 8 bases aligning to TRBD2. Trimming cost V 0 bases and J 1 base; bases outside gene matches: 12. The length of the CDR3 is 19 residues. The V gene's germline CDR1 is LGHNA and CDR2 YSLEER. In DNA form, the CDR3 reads TGCGCCAGCAGCCAAGAACAACGAGGGGCTAGCGGGCGCACAGATACGCAGTATTTT. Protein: CASSQEQRGASGRTDTQYF.

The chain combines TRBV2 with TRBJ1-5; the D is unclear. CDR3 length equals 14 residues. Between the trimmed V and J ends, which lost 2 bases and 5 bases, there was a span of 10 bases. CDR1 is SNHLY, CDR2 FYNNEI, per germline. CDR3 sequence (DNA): TGTGCCAGCAGTGAAATTAGCCGGGATCAGCCCCAGCATTTT. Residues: CASSEISRDQPQHF.

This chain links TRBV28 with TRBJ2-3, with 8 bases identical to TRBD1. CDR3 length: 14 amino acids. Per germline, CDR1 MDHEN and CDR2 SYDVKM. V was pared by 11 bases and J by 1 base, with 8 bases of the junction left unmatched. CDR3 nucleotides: TGTGCCGGACAGGGTGGAGGAGGCACAGATACGCAGTATTTT. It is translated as CAGQGGGGTDTQYF.

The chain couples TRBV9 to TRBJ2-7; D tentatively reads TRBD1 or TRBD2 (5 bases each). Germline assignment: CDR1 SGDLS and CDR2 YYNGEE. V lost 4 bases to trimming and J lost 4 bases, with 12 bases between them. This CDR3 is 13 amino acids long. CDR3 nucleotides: TGTGCCAGCAGCTCTTCGGGGCTATACGAGCAGTACTTC. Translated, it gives CASSSSGLYEQYF.

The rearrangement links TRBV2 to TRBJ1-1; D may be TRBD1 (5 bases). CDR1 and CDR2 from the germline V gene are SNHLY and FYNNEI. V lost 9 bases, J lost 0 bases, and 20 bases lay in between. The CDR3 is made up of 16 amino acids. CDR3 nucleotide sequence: TGTGCCAGTTCCCGGGACGCCGCCCTTCTGAACACTGAAGCTTTCTTT. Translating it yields CASSRDAALLNTEAFF.

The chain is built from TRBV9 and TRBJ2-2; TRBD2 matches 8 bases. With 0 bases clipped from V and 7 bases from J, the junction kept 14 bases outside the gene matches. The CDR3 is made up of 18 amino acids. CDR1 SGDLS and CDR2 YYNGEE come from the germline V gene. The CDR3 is CASSVAGAGTRGSGELFF. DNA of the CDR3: TGTGCCAGCAGCGTAGCGGGAGCCGGGACTAGGGGGAGCGGGGAGCTGTTTTTT.

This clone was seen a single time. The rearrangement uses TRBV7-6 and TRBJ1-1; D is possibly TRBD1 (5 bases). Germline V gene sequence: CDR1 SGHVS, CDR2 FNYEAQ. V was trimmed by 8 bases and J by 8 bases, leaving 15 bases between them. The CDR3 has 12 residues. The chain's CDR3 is CASGNRRTEAFF. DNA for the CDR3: TGTGCCAGCGGCAACAGGCGCACGGAAGCTTTCTTT.

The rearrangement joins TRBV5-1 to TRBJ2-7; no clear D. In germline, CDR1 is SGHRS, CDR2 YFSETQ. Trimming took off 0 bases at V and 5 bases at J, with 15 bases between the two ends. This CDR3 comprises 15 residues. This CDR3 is CASSLAPGTYDEQYF. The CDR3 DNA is TGCGCCAGCAGCTTGGCCCCCGGAACCTATGACGAGCAGTACTTC.

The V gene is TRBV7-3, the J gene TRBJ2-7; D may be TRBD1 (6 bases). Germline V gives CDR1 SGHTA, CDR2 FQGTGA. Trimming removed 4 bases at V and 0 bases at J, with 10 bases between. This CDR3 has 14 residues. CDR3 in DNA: TGTGCCAGCAGCTCCGGGACAAACTCCTACGAGCAGTACTTC. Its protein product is CASSSGTNSYEQYF. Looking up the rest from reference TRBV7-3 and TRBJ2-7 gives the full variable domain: GAGVSQTPSNKVTEKGKYVELRCDPISGHTALYWYRQSLGQGPEFLIYFQGTGAADDSGLPNDRFFAVRPEGSVSTLKIQRTERGDSAVYLCASSSGTNSYEQYFGPGTRLTVT.

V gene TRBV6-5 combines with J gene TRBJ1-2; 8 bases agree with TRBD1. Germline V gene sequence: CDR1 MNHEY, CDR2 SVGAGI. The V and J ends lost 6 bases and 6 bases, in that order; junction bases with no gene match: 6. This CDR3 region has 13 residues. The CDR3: CASRRTGKDGYTF. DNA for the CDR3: TGTGCCAGCAGACGGACAGGGAAGGATGGCTACACCTTC.

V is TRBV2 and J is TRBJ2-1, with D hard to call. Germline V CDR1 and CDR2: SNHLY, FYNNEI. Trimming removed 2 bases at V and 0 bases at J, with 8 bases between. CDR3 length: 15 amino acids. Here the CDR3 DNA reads TGTGCCAGCAGTGAACGGCGGAGCTCCTACAATGAGCAGTTCTTC. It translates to CASSERRSSYNEQFF.

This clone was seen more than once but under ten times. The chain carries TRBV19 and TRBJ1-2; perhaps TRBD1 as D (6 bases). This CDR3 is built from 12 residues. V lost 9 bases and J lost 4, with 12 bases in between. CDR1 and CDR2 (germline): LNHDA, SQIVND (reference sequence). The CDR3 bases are TGTGCCAGCAGGGGCGACAGCTATGGCTACACCTTC. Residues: CASRGDSYGYTF.

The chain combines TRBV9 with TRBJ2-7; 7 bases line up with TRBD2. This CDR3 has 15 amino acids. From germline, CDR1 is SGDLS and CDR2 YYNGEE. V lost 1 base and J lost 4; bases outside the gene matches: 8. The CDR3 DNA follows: TGTGCCAGCAGCGTACATCCGGGACTACCTTACGAGCAGTACTTC. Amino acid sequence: CASSVHPGLPYEQYF.

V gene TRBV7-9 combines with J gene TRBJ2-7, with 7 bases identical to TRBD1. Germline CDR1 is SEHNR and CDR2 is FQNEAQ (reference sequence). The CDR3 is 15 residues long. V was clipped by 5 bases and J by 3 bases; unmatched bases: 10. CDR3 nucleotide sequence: TGTGCCAGCAGCCCGAACAGGGGTAAAGTCTACGAGCAGTACTTC. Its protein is CASSPNRGKVYEQYF.

This CDR3 is CASSFAIGSYEQYF. Here the CDR3 DNA reads TGTGCCAGCAGCTTCGCGATTGGCTCCTACGAGCAGTACTTC. The chain combines TRBV5-4 with TRBJ2-7, with D hard to call. The CDR3 covers 14 residues. The germline CDR1 and CDR2 sequences are SGHNT and YYREEE (reference sequence). The germline V and J ends were trimmed by 2 bases and 0 bases, with 9 bases remaining between them.

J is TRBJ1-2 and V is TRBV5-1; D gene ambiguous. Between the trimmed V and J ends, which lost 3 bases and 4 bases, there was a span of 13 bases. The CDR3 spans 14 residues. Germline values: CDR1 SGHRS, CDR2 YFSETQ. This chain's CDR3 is CASSSNGPIYGYTF. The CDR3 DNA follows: TGCGCCAGCAGCTCCAATGGGCCTATCTATGGCTACACCTTC.

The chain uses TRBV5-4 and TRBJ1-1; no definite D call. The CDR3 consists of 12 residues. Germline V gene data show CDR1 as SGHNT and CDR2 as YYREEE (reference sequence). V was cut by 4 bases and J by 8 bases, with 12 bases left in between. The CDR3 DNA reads TGTGCCAGCAGCCCCCTCGGAGGGGAAGCTTTCTTT. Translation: CASSPLGGEAFF. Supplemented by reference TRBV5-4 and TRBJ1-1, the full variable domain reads ETGVTQSPTHLIKTRGQQVTLRCSSQSGHNTVSWYQQALGQGPQFIFQYYREEENGRGNFPPRFSGLQFPNYSSELNVNALELDDSALYLCASSPLGGEAFFGQGTRLTVV.

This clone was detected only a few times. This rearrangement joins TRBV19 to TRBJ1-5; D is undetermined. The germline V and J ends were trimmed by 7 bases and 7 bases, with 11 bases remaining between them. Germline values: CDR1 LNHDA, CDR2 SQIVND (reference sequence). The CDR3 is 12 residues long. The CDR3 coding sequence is TGTGCCAGTAAGGACGGAGTCCAGCCCCAGCATTTT. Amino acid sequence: CASKDGVQPQHF. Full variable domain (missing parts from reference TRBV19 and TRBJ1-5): DGGITQSPKYLFRKEGQNVTLSCEQNLNHDAMYWYRQDPGQGLRLIYYSQIVNDFQKGDIAEGYSVSREKKESFPLTVTSAQKNPTAFYLCASKDGVQPQHFGDGTRLSIL.

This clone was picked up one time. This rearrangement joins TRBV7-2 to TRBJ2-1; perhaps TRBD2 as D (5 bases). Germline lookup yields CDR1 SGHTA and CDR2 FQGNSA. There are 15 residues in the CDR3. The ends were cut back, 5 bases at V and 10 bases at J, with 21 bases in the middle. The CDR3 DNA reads TGTGCCAGCAGCCAGAGGGTCGGGCGGCTCCTAGAGCAGTTCTTC. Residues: CASSQRVGRLLEQFF.

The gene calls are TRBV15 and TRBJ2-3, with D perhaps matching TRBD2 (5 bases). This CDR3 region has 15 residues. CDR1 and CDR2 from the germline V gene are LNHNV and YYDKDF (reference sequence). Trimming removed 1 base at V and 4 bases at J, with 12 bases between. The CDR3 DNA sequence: TGTGCCACCAGCAGAGCTCCAGCGGATTCAGATACGCAGTATTTT. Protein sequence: CATSRAPADSDTQYF.

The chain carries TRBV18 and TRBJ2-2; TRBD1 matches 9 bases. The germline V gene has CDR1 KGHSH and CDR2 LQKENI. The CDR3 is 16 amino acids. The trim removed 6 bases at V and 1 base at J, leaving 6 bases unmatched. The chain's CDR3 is CASSPAGQGNTGELFF. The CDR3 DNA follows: TGTGCCAGCTCTCCAGCGGGACAGGGGAACACCGGGGAGCTGTTTTTT.

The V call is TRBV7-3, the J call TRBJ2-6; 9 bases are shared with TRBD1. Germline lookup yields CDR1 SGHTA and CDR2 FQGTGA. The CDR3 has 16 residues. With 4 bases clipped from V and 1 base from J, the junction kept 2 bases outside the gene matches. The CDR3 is CASSSQGASGANVLTF. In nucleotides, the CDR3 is TGTGCCAGCAGCTCACAGGGGGCATCTGGGGCCAACGTCCTGACTTTC. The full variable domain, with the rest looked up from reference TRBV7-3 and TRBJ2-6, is GAGVSQTPSNKVTEKGKYVELRCDPISGHTALYWYRQSLGQGPEFLIYFQGTGAADDSGLPNDRFFAVRPEGSVSTLKIQRTERGDSAVYLCASSSQGASGANVLTFGAGSRLTVL.

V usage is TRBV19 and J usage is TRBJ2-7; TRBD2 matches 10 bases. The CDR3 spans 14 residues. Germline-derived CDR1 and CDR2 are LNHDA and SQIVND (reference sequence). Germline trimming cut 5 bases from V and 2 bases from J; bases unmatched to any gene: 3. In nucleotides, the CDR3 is TGTGCCAGTAGTTCCCTAGCGGGAGCCTACGAGCAGTACTTC. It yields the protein CASSSLAGAYEQYF.

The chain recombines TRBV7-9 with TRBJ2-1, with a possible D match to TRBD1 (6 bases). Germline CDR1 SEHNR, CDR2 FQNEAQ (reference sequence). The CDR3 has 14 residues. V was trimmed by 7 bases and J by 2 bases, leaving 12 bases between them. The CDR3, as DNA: TGTGCCAGCATGGAACAGGGTCCCTACAATGAGCAGTTCTTC. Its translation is CASMEQGPYNEQFF. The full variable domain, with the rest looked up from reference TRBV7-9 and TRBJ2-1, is DTGVSQNPRHKITKRGQNVTFRCDPISEHNRLYWYRQTLGQGPEFLTYFQNEAQLEKSRLLSDRFSAERPKGSFSTLEIQRTEQGDSAMYLCASMEQGPYNEQFFGPGTRLTVL.

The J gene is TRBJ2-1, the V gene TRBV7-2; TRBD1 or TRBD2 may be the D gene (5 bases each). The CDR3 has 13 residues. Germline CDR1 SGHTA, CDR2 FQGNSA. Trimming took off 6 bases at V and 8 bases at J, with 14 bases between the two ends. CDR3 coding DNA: TGTGCCAGCAGTAGGGACCCGGGGTATGAGCAGTTCTTC. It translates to CASSRDPGYEQFF.

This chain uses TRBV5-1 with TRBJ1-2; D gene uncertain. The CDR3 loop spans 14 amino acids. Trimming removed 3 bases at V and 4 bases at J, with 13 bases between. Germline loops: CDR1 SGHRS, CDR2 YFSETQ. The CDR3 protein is CASSSDKEVYGYTF. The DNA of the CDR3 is TGCGCCAGCAGCTCAGATAAGGAGGTCTATGGCTACACCTTC.